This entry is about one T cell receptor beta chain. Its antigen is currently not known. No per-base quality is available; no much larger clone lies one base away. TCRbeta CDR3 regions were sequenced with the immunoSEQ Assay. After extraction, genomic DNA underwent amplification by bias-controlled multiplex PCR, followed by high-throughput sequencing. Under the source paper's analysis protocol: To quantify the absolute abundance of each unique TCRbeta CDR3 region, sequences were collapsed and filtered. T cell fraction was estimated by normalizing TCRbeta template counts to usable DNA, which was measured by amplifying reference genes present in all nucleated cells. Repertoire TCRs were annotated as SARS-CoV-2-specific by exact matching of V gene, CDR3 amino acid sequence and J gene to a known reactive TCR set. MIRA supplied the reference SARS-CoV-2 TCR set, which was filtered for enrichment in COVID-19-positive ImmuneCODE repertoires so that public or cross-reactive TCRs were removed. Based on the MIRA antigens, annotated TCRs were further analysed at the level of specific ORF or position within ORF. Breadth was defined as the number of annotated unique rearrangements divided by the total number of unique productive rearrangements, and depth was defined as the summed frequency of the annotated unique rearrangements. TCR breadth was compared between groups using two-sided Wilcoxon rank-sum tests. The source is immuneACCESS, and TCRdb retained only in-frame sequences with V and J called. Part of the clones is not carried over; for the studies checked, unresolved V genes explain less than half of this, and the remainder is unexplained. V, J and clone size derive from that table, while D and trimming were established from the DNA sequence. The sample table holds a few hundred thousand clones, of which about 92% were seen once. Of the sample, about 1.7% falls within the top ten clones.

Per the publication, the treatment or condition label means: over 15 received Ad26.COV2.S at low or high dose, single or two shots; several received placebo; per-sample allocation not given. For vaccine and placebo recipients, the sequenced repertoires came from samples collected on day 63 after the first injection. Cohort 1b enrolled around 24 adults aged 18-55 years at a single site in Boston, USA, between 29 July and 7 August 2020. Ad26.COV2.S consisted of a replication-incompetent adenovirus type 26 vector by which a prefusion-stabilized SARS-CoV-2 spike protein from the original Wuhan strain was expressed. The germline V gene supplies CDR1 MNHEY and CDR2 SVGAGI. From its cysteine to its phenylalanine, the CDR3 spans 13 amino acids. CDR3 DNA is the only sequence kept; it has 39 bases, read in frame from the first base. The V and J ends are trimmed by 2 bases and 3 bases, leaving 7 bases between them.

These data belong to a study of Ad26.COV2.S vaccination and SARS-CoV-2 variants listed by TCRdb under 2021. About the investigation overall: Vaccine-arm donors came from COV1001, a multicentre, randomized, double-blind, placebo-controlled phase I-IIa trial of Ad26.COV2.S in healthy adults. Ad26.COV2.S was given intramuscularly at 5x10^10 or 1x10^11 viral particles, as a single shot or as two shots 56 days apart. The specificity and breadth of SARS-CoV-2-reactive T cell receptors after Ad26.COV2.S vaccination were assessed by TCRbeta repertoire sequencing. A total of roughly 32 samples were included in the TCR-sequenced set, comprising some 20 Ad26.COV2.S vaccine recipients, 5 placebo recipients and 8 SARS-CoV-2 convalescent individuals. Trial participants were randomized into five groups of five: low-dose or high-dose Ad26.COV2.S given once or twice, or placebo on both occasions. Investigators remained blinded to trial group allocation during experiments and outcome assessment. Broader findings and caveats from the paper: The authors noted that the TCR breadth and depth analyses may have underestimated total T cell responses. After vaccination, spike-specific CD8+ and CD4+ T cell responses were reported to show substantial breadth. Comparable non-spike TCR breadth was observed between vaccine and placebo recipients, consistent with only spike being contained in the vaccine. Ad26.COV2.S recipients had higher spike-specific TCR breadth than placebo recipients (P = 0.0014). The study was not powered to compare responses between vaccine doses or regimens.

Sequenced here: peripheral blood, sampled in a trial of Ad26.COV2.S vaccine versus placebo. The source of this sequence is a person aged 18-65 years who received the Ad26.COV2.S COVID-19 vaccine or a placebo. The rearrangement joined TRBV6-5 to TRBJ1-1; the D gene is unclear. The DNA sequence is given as TGTGCCAGCAGTTACAGATCTTACACTGAAGCTTTCTTT. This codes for CASSYRSYTEAFF.